The clone carrying this T cell receptor beta chain was observed a few times. No antigen is known for it. It was with a sample-barcoded 5' primer and a J-beta primer mix that a second PCR of roughly 7 to 12 cycles was run. TCRdb passed the 5' RACE reads through MiXCR, listing each CDR3 protein once. The sample has about 840,000 distinct CDR3 sequences, under 35% seen once. CDR3 size: 17 residues. CDR1 and CDR2 (germline): KGHSH, LQKENI. The ends lost 3 bases at V and 5 bases at J; junction bases unmatched: 12. Healthy Russian Caucasian donors spanned ages about 6 to 100 years. The sample is drawn from a study of blood T cells in healthy people across ages. Whole-study findings and limits: Strong correlation was found linking TCR beta diversity to naive T cell percentage.

A further study also used this sample, focusing on T cells of mothers and their children. That paper notes: The search for persistent microchimeric T cell clones detected none.

The chain carries TRBV18 and TRBJ2-1, with TRBD2 matching 8 bases. The sequenced sample consisted of blood. The clonotype originates from a woman between 40 and 50 years old in good health. DNA for the CDR3: TGTGCCAGCTCACCTCCGGGACTAGTCGGTGGGGACAATGAGCAGTTCTTC. Protein: CASSPPGLVGGDNEQFF.